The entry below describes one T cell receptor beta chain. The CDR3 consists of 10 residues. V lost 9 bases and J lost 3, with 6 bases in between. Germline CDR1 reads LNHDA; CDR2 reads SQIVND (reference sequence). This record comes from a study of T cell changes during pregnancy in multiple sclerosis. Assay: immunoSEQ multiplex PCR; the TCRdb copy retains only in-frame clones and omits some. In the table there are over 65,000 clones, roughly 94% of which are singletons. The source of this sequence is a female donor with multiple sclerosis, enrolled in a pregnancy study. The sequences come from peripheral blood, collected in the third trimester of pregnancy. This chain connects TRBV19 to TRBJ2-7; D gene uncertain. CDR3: CASVLYEQYF. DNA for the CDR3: TGTGCCAGCGTCCTCTACGAGCAGTACTTC.